This T cell receptor beta chain was recorded in a study of T cell repertoires in cytomegalovirus infection. Across the whole study: As its CMV epitopes, the study selected recently identified HLA-C-restricted and well-studied HLA-B-restricted targets. Indications came from public TCR beta signatures; they pointed to CMV infection and to a matching HLA type. Study-level points and caveats: Carriage of CMV together with the relevant HLA was identifiable through cumulative public TCR beta family frequency. The ex vivo response was dominated by HLA-C-restricted CMV-specific TCR beta clonotypes.

The CDR3 runs to 11 residues. Germline V CDR1 and CDR2: LNHDA, SQIVND (reference sequence). The V end lost 7 bases, the J end lost 6 bases, and 9 bases lay between the germline ends. Each CDR3 protein gets one entry after TCRdb re-called the reads with MiXCR. This sample has around 900,000 distinct CDR3 sequences, with more than 25% found just once. Worth noting for this clonotype: Its matching antigen is unknown.

The source was cultured CD8+ T cells from PBMCs, collected from culture after CMV antigen stimulation. The chain employs TRBV19 and TRBJ1-1; the D is unclear. This TCR came from a human donor in good health (CMV status not recorded). Some clones in this sample may be carry-over from other donors' samples. The CDR3 region is CASIVWSEAFF. The CDR3 nucleotides read TGTGCCAGTATCGTTTGGTCTGAAGCTTTCTTT.